This record looks at one T cell receptor (beta chain) sequence and its context. Its matching antigen is unknown. Per germline, CDR1 GTSNPN and CDR2 SVGIG (reference sequence). With 3 bases clipped from V and 6 bases from J, the junction kept 13 bases outside the gene matches. This CDR3 region has 17 residues. It was with 60 Vbeta and 13 Jbeta primers that the PCR ran. Sequencing used immunoSEQ multiplex PCR; TCRdb keeps in-frame clones, though not all of them. The sample holds 150,000 to 200,000 clones; 75% to 85% are singletons and the top ten take around 2%. These data originate in a study of cytomegalovirus exposure and HLA in healthy donors. Study-wide results and limits: Most TCR sequences proved rare, with some public TCRs found in many donors.

The chain has TRBV30 and TRBJ2-2, with 10 bases lining up with TRBD1. The receptor comes from a woman aged 18-29 years in good health and CMV-seropositive. Sequencing used PBMCs. DNA for the CDR3: TGTGCCTGGAGCGGTGACAGGGGGCTCATTGGCGCCGGGGAGCTGTTTTTT. Protein: CAWSGDRGLIGAGELFF.